Listed here is a single T cell receptor beta chain. Antigen unknown. This specimen comes from a study of T cell repertoires in cytomegalovirus infection. Study-wide results and caveats: Clonotype analysis showed dominance of the ex vivo response by HLA-C-restricted CMV-specific TCR beta clonotypes.

The CDR3 loop spans 17 amino acids. From germline, CDR1 is KGHSH and CDR2 LQKENI. V lost 3 bases, J lost 1 base, and 4 bases stayed unmatched. TCRdb reanalysed the reads using MiXCR and keeps one entry per CDR3 protein. The sample contains about 480,000 distinct CDR3 sequences, about 33% of which appear only once. The sequence was collected from a human donor in good health (CMV status not recorded). Some clones in this sample may be carry-over from other donors' samples. Sequences were derived from cultured PBMCs, sampled from culture after CMV antigen stimulation. The chain has TRBV18 and TRBJ2-3; TRBD2 matches 13 bases. The CDR3 bases are TGTGCCAGCTCACCCTGGACTAGCGGGAGTGGCACAGATACGCAGTATTTT. It encodes CASSPWTSGSGTDTQYF.